One sample yielded the 16 T cell receptor beta chains listed below, sequenced in a study of T cell repertoires in cytomegalovirus infection. Their antigens remain unidentified. TCRdb analysed the reads with MiXCR anew, one entry per CDR3 protein. The table has under 500,000 distinct CDR3 sequences, about 42% seen once; the top ten hold 35% to 50%. The starting material was cultured PBMCs, obtained from culture after CMV antigen stimulation. These receptors came from a human donor in good health (CMV status not recorded). Some clones in this sample may be carry-over from other donors' samples.

The chain has TRBV20-1 and TRBJ2-7, with D perhaps matching TRBD2 (7 bases). Looked up from germline, CDR1 is DFQATT and CDR2 is SNEGSKA (reference sequence). The CDR3 sequence is 11 residues long. Trimming took 6 bases from V and 12 from J, leaving 18 bases between them. The CDR3 reads CSASQGRVAYF. The DNA of the CDR3 is TGCAGTGCATCCCAGGGGAGGGTAGCGTACTTC.

This chain links TRBV5-1 with TRBJ2-1, with a tentative D call TRBD2 (5 bases). With 0 bases removed from V and 13 bases from J, the gap between germline ends came to 11 bases. Germline values: CDR1 SGHRS, CDR2 YFSETQ. The CDR3 totals 12 residues. The CDR3 here is CASSLDSGLQFF. The CDR3 DNA reads as TGCGCCAGCAGCTTGGATTCTGGACTTCAGTTCTTC.

The chain couples TRBV6-6 to TRBJ2-1; 13 positions match TRBD2. This CDR3 is 18 amino acids long. V lost 6 bases, J lost 4 bases, and 12 bases stayed unmatched. Germline CDR1 reads MNHNY; CDR2 reads SVGAGI (reference sequence). The CDR3 region has the DNA TGTGCCAGCAGCTGGGGACTAGCGGGGCTGGCCCGATACAATGAGCAGTTCTTC. Translated, it gives CASSWGLAGLARYNEQFF.

This rearrangement joins TRBV6-1 to TRBJ2-3, with 13 positions matching TRBD2. The trim removed 8 bases at V and 4 bases at J, leaving 6 bases unmatched. The germline gives CDR1 MNHNS, CDR2 SASEGT. CDR3 length: 15 amino acids. The CDR3 bases are TGTGCCAGCGCCGGACTAGCGGGAGTATCAGATACGCAGTATTTT. Amino acid sequence: CASAGLAGVSDTQYF.

This chain connects TRBV7-9 to TRBJ1-6; D call uncertain. The length of the CDR3 is 13 residues. The V end lost 7 bases, the J end lost 5 bases, and 9 bases lay between the germline ends. Germline loops: CDR1 SEHNR, CDR2 FQNEAQ (reference sequence). The CDR3 coding sequence is TGTGCCAGCACCTTCGGGGATAATTCACCCCTCCACTTT. Amino acids: CASTFGDNSPLHF.

The rearrangement uses TRBV6-2 or TRBV6-3 and TRBJ2-7; D is uncertain. V lost 2 bases, J lost 3 bases, and 11 bases lay in between. Germline V CDR1 and CDR2: MNHEY, SVGEGT. This CDR3 is built from 14 residues. In DNA, the CDR3 is TGTGCCAGCAGTTACGGGCTGGGCCTCTACGAGCAGTACTTC. It is translated as CASSYGLGLYEQYF.

This clonotype was seen repeatedly, ten times or more. The chain combines TRBV7-8 with TRBJ2-5; D is unresolved. Between the trimmed V and J ends, which lost 5 bases and 7 bases, there was a span of 11 bases. The CDR3 totals 12 residues. In germline, CDR1 is SGHVS, CDR2 FQNEAQ. CDR3 DNA sequence: TGTGCCAGCAGCCCCCGAGGTGGGACCCAGTACTTC. Its protein product is CASSPRGGTQYF.

The J gene is TRBJ1-3, the V gene TRBV7-2; TRBD1 is a possible D gene (5 bases). Trimming stripped 5 bases from V and 8 bases from J, with 16 bases between. This CDR3 is 14 amino acids long. The germline gives CDR1 SGHTA, CDR2 FQGNSA. The CDR3 is CASSPLGVADTIYF. CDR3 coding DNA: TGTGCCAGCAGCCCTTTGGGGGTAGCGGACACCATATATTTT.

V gene TRBV7-8 combines with J gene TRBJ1-2; 7 bases fit TRBD1. Per germline, CDR1 SGHVS and CDR2 FQNEAQ. CDR3 length: 14 amino acids. Unmatched junction bases numbered 9, after V lost 5 bases and J lost 6 bases. CDR3 bases: TGTGCCAGCAGCGACAGGGCGCTTTCTGATGGCTACACCTTC. This gives the protein CASSDRALSDGYTF. Together with reference TRBV7-8 and TRBJ1-2, the CDR3 gives the full variable domain: GAGVSQSPRYKVAKRGQDVALRCDPISGHVSLFWYQQALGQGPEFLTYFQNEAQLDKSGLPSDRFFAERPEGSVSTLKIQRTQQEDSAVYLCASSDRALSDGYTFGSGTRLTVV.

The chain uses TRBV10-3 and TRBJ2-7, with 8 bases aligning to TRBD2. Losses at the gene ends were 4 bases for V and 3 bases for J; bases not matched to a gene: 5. Germline V gene sequence: CDR1 ENHRY, CDR2 SYGVKD. CDR3 length: 14 residues. The CDR3 DNA follows: TGTGCCATCAGTGCGAGGACTAGCAGCTACGAGCAGTACTTC. As protein: CAISARTSSYEQYF.

The chain combines TRBV7-9 with TRBJ2-7, with D tentatively TRBD2 (5 bases). The CDR3 is made up of 13 amino acids. The ends were cut back, 6 bases at V and 1 base at J, with 10 bases in the middle. Germline CDR1 reads SEHNR; CDR2 reads FQNEAQ (reference sequence). The CDR3 loop reads CASSSGVSYEQYF. The CDR3 nucleotides are TGTGCCAGCAGTTCCGGGGTTTCCTACGAGCAGTACTTC.

For the CDR3, the DNA is TGCGCCAGCAGCCAAGGCCAGGGGGGTGGCTACGAGCAGTACTTC. Translation: CASSQGQGGGYEQYF. The rearrangement links TRBV4-1 to TRBJ2-7, with D perhaps TRBD1 (7 bases). The germline V gene has CDR1 MGHRA and CDR2 YSYEKL. The CDR3 length is 15 residues. The V end lost 1 base, the J end lost 3 bases, and 13 bases lay between the germline ends.

The gene calls are TRBV4-2 and TRBJ2-5; 9 bases align to TRBD2. In germline, CDR1 is LGHNA, CDR2 YNFKEQ. Trimming took 0 bases from V and 1 from J; bases not matched to a gene: 9. This CDR3 is 18 amino acids long. As DNA, the CDR3 is TGTGCCAGCAGCCAAGAAGTTTGGCGGGGGGGATCCCAAGAGACCCAGTACTTC. It specifies CASSQEVWRGGSQETQYF.

V and J are TRBV7-9 and TRBJ2-1, with 7 bases that match TRBD2. Losses at the gene ends were 2 bases for V and 3 bases for J; bases not matched to a gene: 4. The CDR3 loop spans 15 amino acids. Germline V gives CDR1 SEHNR, CDR2 FQNEAQ (reference sequence). In nucleotides, the CDR3 is TGTGCCAGCAGCTTATCTCCTAGCGGCTACAATGAGCAGTTCTTC. Protein sequence: CASSLSPSGYNEQFF.

This chain connects TRBV2 to TRBJ1-4, with 7 bases lining up with TRBD1. V shed 1 base, J shed 9 bases, and the junction held 5 bases outside the gene matches. Germline CDR1 reads SNHLY; CDR2 reads FYNNEI. This CDR3 region has 14 residues. DNA of the CDR3: TGTGCCAGCAGTGAAGTCAGGGGGTTGAAAAAACTGTTTTTT. Its protein is CASSEVRGLKKLFF.

The sample holds a few counts of this clonotype. The chain has TRBV3-1 and TRBJ2-1; 7 bases are a match to TRBD2. The CDR3 spans 16 residues. Germline lookup yields CDR1 LGHDT and CDR2 YNNKEL (reference sequence). Trimming took 0 bases from V and 5 from J; bases not matched to a gene: 7. DNA for the CDR3: TGTGCCAGCAGCCAAGATGACCTAGCGGTGGACAATGAGCAGTTCTTC. As protein: CASSQDDLAVDNEQFF.